Listed below are T cell receptor beta chains from one sample, sequenced in a study of CD8+CD57+ T cells in acquired aplastic anemia. A single record per CDR3 protein comes from TCRdb applying MiXCR to the reads. The table has around 130,000 distinct CDR3 sequences, around 46% seen once. Material for sequencing was sorted CD4+, CD8+, or CD8+CD57+ T cells (not recorded which) from PBMCs. These receptors were obtained from a human donor in good health, serving as a control. CDR3s include the opening cysteine and the closing phenylalanine or tryptophan. D genes are given only for firm matches. Rows give clone size only sometimes, using once, few, many, or a class for an expanded clone.

CDR3 DNA: TGTGCCATCAGTGAGTCTCTGGTTGAGCAGTTCTTC
CDR3 protein: CAISESLVEQFF
J gene: TRBJ2-1
clone size: .
D gene: .
V gene: TRBV10-3

CDR3 DNA: TGTGCCCCTAGCGGGGAAAAACTGTTTTTT
CDR3 protein: CAPSGEKLFF
J gene: TRBJ1-4
clone size: few
D gene: .
V gene: TRBV24-1

CDR3 DNA: TGTGCCAGCAGCTTAAATGTAGCGGGGGGGAGAGAGACCCAGTACTTC
CDR3 protein: CASSLNVAGGRETQYF
J gene: TRBJ2-5
clone size: .
D gene: TRBD2
V gene: TRBV7-7

CDR3 DNA: TGTGCCAGCAGGGGCACCTCTGGAAACACCATATATTTT
CDR3 protein: CASRGTSGNTIYF
J gene: TRBJ1-3
clone size: .
D gene: .
V gene: TRBV11-3

CDR3 DNA: TGTGCCAGCAGCTTAGGAACTAGCGGGGGGGCAGAGACCCAGTACTTC
CDR3 protein: CASSLGTSGGAETQYF
J gene: TRBJ2-5
clone size: .
D gene: TRBD2
V gene: TRBV7-2

CDR3 DNA: TGCAGTGCTAGAAGCGGGGAGCCTCAAGAGACCCAGTACTTC
CDR3 protein: CSARSGEPQETQYF
J gene: TRBJ2-5
clone size: once
D gene: TRBD2
V gene: TRBV20-1

CDR3 DNA: TGTGCCAGCAGCGTAGAACAGGGCCCTTCCTACGAGCAGTACTTC
CDR3 protein: CASSVEQGPSYEQYF
J gene: TRBJ2-7
clone size: .
D gene: .
V gene: TRBV24-1

CDR3 DNA: TGTGCCAGCTCACCGTCAAGGGATAATTCACCCCTCCACTTT
CDR3 protein: CASSPSRDNSPLHF
J gene: TRBJ1-6
clone size: many
D gene: .
V gene: TRBV18

CDR3 DNA: TGTGCCACGATGGGGCAGGGGGCCTGGGAGCAGTTCTTC
CDR3 protein: CATMGQGAWEQFF
J gene: TRBJ2-1
clone size: .
D gene: TRBD1
V gene: TRBV6-1

CDR3 DNA: TGTGCCAGCAGCTCGGGGCGCGCCGGGGAGCTGTTTTTT
CDR3 protein: CASSSGRAGELFF
J gene: TRBJ2-2
clone size: .
D gene: .
V gene: TRBV11-2

CDR3 DNA: TGTGCCAGCAGCCCGGACCCGGGATATAATTCACCCCTCCACTTT
CDR3 protein: CASSPDPGYNSPLHF
J gene: TRBJ1-6
clone size: many
D gene: .
V gene: TRBV5-8

CDR3 DNA: TGCAGCGTTGATGTGGACAGCGCTTACAATGAGCAGTTCTTC
CDR3 protein: CSVDVDSAYNEQFF
J gene: TRBJ2-1
clone size: once
D gene: .
V gene: TRBV29-1